A single sample gave rise to the 27 T cell receptor beta chains below, sequenced in a study of PD-L1 blockade in urothelial cancer. Here immunoSEQ multiplex PCR was the method, and the copy in TCRdb shows in-frame clones only, minus some. The table shows 35,000 to 50,000 clones, with roughly 77% occurring only once. Material: PBMCs, obtained around atezolizumab (anti-PD-L1) treatment. The source is a man aged 70-80 years with urothelial cancer.

V gene TRBV30 combines with J gene TRBJ2-3; possibly TRBD2 for D (6 bases). Trimming removed 6 bases at V and 0 bases at J, with 16 bases between. Per germline, CDR1 GTSNPN and CDR2 SVGIG (reference sequence). This CDR3 spans 15 amino acids. CDR3 residues: CACPTSGSSTDTQYF. The CDR3 coding sequence is TGTGCCTGCCCCACAAGCGGGTCAAGCACAGATACGCAGTATTTT.

The chain joins TRBV4-3 to TRBJ2-5, with D tentatively TRBD2 (5 bases). The germline CDR1 and CDR2 sequences are LGHNA and YSLEER. The V end was cut by 0 bases, the J end by 9 bases, with 11 bases between. This CDR3 is 13 amino acids long. CDR3: CASSQDGRTPQYF. CDR3 nucleotide sequence: TGCGCCAGCAGCCAAGATGGTAGGACTCCCCAGTACTTC.

This chain links TRBV6-5 with TRBJ2-2, with 7 nucleotides matching TRBD1. The ends lost 5 bases at V and 4 bases at J; junction bases unmatched: 4. This CDR3 comprises 14 residues. The V gene's germline CDR1 is MNHEY and CDR2 SVGAGI. CDR3 sequence: CASSRDSITGELFF. The CDR3 DNA sequence: TGTGCCAGCAGTAGGGACAGCATCACCGGGGAGCTGTTTTTT.

The chain employs TRBV10-2 and TRBJ1-1, with 7 bases lining up with TRBD1. Germline CDR1 WSHSY, CDR2 SAAADI. The CDR3 totals 15 residues. After removal of 8 bases from V and 4 bases from J, the junction contained 13 bases not matched to a gene. The chain's CDR3 is CASGQNRGGSTEAFF. The CDR3, as DNA: TGCGCCAGCGGCCAAAACAGGGGAGGAAGCACTGAAGCTTTCTTT.

The rearrangement links TRBV30 to TRBJ2-1, with TRBD2 matching over 7 bases. J was trimmed by 4 bases and V by 5 bases; bases with no gene match: 2. The germline gives CDR1 GTSNPN, CDR2 SVGIG (reference sequence). The CDR3 sequence is 12 residues long. The CDR3 is CAWGGGYNEQFF. The CDR3 DNA is TGTGCCTGGGGCGGGGGTTACAATGAGCAGTTCTTC. The whole variable domain, remainder taken from reference TRBV30 and TRBJ2-1, is SQTIHQWPATLVQPVGSPLSLECTVEGTSNPNLYWYRQAAGRGLQLLFYSVGIGQISSEVPQNLSASRPQDRQFILSSKKLLLSDSGFYLCAWGGGYNEQFFGPGTRLTVL.

The CDR3 DNA reads as TGTGCCAGCAGCCCAACCGGGGGGGTCCATGGCTACACCTTC. This encodes CASSPTGGVHGYTF. The chain employs TRBV7-6 and TRBJ1-2, with D possibly TRBD1 on 5 matching bases. The CDR3 runs 14 residues. Germline V lookup: CDR1 SGHVS, CDR2 FNYEAQ. V lost 5 bases and J 6 bases, leaving 16 bases between the germline ends. The full variable domain, rest sourced from reference TRBV7-6 and TRBJ1-2, is GAGVSQSPRYKVTKRGQDVALRCDPISGHVSLYWYRQALGQGPEFLTYFNYEAQQDKSGLPNDRFSAERPEGSISTLTIQRTEQRDSAMYRCASSPTGGVHGYTFGSGTRLTVV.

This clone was detected a few times. The V and J genes are TRBV14 and TRBJ1-3; D might be TRBD1 (5 bases). The CDR3 has 12 residues. Trimming took off 8 bases at V and 10 bases at J, with 15 bases between the two ends. Germline V gene data show CDR1 as SGHDN and CDR2 as FVKESK. The CDR3 DNA reads TGTGCCAGCCGATACGGCCGGGGGACCATATATTTT. Translation: CASRYGRGTIYF.

The chain couples TRBV29-1 to TRBJ2-7, with D tentatively TRBD1 (6 bases). V was cut by 4 bases and J by 5 bases, with 18 bases left in between. Germline lookup yields CDR1 SQVTM and CDR2 ANQGSEA. The CDR3 sequence is 14 residues long. The CDR3 DNA sequence: TGCAGCGTTGCCACCCGGGACAAAGACCACGAGCAGTACTTC. This gives the protein CSVATRDKDHEQYF.

The chain couples TRBV4-2 to TRBJ2-1; TRBD2 agrees at 11 bases. The CDR3 totals 15 residues. CDR1 is LGHNA and CDR2 is YNFKEQ in the germline V gene. The V gene end was trimmed by 4 bases and the J gene end by 6 bases; junction bases not matched to a gene: 5. The chain's CDR3 is CASSPTSGRLNEQFF. CDR3 coding DNA: TGTGCCAGCAGCCCTACTAGCGGGAGACTCAATGAGCAGTTCTTC.

This clone occurred a few times. The chain has TRBV6-5 and TRBJ2-2; possibly TRBD2 for D (5 bases). Deletions cut 0 bases from V and 7 bases from J, with 9 bases between. Germline CDR1 is MNHEY and CDR2 is SVGAGI. This CDR3 has 14 residues. Here the CDR3 reads CASSYSERGGELFF. The CDR3 DNA follows: TGTGCCAGCAGTTACTCCGAACGGGGCGGGGAGCTGTTTTTT.

The rearrangement links TRBV28 to TRBJ1-2; 12 nucleotides match TRBD1. This CDR3 has 15 amino acids. The germline V gene encodes CDR1 MDHEN and CDR2 SYDVKM. V shed 3 bases and J 7 bases; nucleotides not matched to a gene: 6. The CDR3 DNA sequence: TGTGCCAGCAGTTTCTCGGGACAGGGGGCCTCTGGCTACACCTTC. Its translation: CASSFSGQGASGYTF.

The chain couples TRBV7-9 to TRBJ1-1; tentatively, D is TRBD1 (5 bases). The CDR3 is 16 residues long. Germline CDR1 reads SEHNR; CDR2 reads FQNEAQ (reference sequence). V lost 4 bases and J lost 1, with 16 bases in between. The CDR3 coding sequence is TGTGCCAGCAGCTCAATTTCTCTGGGGCCGAACACTGAAGCTTTCTTT. It is translated as CASSSISLGPNTEAFF.

The V and J genes are TRBV5-6 and TRBJ1-3, with D possibly matching TRBD1 (5 bases). The CDR3 loop spans 14 amino acids. Germline V gene lookup returns CDR1 SGHDT and CDR2 YYEEEE. V was trimmed by 2 bases and J by 3 bases, leaving 9 bases between them. This chain's CDR3 is CASSLGHGGNTIYF. CDR3 nucleotides: TGTGCCAGCAGCTTAGGACATGGTGGAAACACCATATATTTT.

This rearrangement joins TRBV10-3 to TRBJ2-1, with 8 nucleotides matching TRBD2. After removal of 6 bases from V and 8 bases from J, the junction contained 9 bases not matched to a gene. CDR1 and CDR2 (germline): ENHRY, SYGVKD. The length of the CDR3 is 14 residues. CDR3 in DNA: TGTGCCATCAGGGATGGCGGGAGGATAGATGAGCAGTTCTTC. Translation gives CAIRDGGRIDEQFF.

The chain recombines TRBV9 with TRBJ2-1, with a tentative D call TRBD2 (7 bases). The CDR3 totals 15 residues. V was pared by 4 bases and J by 7 bases, with 18 bases between. Germline CDR1 SGDLS, CDR2 YYNGEE. The CDR3 sequence: CASSPPGGRRNEQFF. In nucleotides, the CDR3 is TGTGCCAGCAGCCCCCCCGGGGGGCGCAGGAATGAGCAGTTCTTC.

In this sample, this clone turned up a few times. The V gene is TRBV7-9, the J gene TRBJ1-1; D is ambiguous. V was cut by 3 bases and J by 2 bases, with 10 bases left in between. Germline V CDR1 and CDR2: SEHNR, FQNEAQ (reference sequence). This CDR3 is 14 amino acids long. The CDR3 nucleotides are TGTGCCAGCAGCTTGGCAGGAATTAACACTGAAGCTTTCTTT. Protein sequence: CASSLAGINTEAFF.

V gene TRBV11-2 combines with J gene TRBJ2-5, with 11 positions matching TRBD2. The CDR3 loop spans 14 amino acids. Germline V CDR1 and CDR2: SGHAT, FQNNGV. V trimming: 1 base; J trimming: 11 bases; junction bases outside the gene matches: 6. CDR3 amino acids: CASSLAILAGAQYF. CDR3 nucleotide sequence: TGTGCCAGCAGCTTAGCTATACTAGCGGGAGCTCAGTACTTC. The variable domain in full, with the rest retrieved from reference TRBV11-2 and TRBJ2-5, is EAGVAQSPRYKIIEKRQSVAFWCNPISGHATLYWYQQILGQGPKLLIQFQNNGVVDDSQLPKDRFSAERLKGVDSTLKIQPAKLEDSAVYLCASSLAILAGAQYFGPGTRLLVL.

The chain couples TRBV5-8 to TRBJ1-2; maybe TRBD1 (5 bases). CDR3 length: 13 amino acids. Germline lookup yields CDR1 SGHTS and CDR2 YDEGEE. V lost 5 bases to trimming and J lost 3 bases, with 11 bases between them. This CDR3 reads CASSAGTYYGYTF. The DNA for the CDR3 is TGTGCCAGCAGTGCCGGGACTTACTATGGCTACACCTTC.

Turning to this clone: An end of the junction differs from the germline gene, which may be a read error. The V gene is TRBV11-2, the J gene TRBJ2-4; TRBD2 aligns across 8 bases. CDR1 is SGHAT and CDR2 is FQNNGV in the germline V gene. The CDR3 sequence is 14 residues long. CDR3 sequence (DNA): TGTGCCAGCAGCCCAGGACTAGCCCAAAACATTCAGTACTTC. This translates into CASSPGLAQNIQYF.

The V call is TRBV28, the J call TRBJ2-1; 9 nucleotides line up with TRBD1. CDR1 is MDHEN, CDR2 SYDVKM, per germline. The CDR3 has 19 residues. V shed 5 bases, J shed 0 bases, and the junction held 14 bases outside the gene matches. This CDR3 is CASSHTPGQGESSYNEQFF. DNA for the CDR3: TGTGCCAGCAGTCACACCCCGGGACAGGGCGAAAGCTCCTACAATGAGCAGTTCTTC.

The chain uses TRBV10-3 and TRBJ2-3, with D possibly matching TRBD2 (5 bases). Trimming took off 0 bases at V and 5 bases at J, with 15 bases between the two ends. The CDR3 runs 16 residues. Looked up from germline, CDR1 is ENHRY and CDR2 is SYGVKD. CDR3 in amino acids: CAISESLTNPRDTQYF. The CDR3 DNA reads TGTGCCATCAGTGAGTCGTTGACTAATCCCCGAGATACGCAGTATTTT.

The V call is TRBV28, the J call TRBJ1-2; D possibly corresponds to TRBD1 (6 bases). The CDR3 contains 13 residues. Trimming removed 6 bases from V and 4 bases from J, with 12 bases in between. In germline, CDR1 is MDHEN, CDR2 SYDVKM. The DNA of the CDR3 is TGTGCCAGCAGGCAACAGGGCATCTATGGCTACACCTTC. Protein product: CASRQQGIYGYTF.

This chain uses TRBV27 with TRBJ2-1; 7 positions match TRBD2. Germline-derived CDR1 and CDR2 are MNHEY and SMNVEV (reference sequence). The CDR3 has 15 amino acids. With 6 bases clipped from V and 3 bases from J, the junction kept 8 bases outside the gene matches. CDR3 region: CASSPQRDYYNEQFF. As DNA, the CDR3 is TGTGCCAGCAGCCCACAACGGGACTACTACAATGAGCAGTTCTTC.

The chain couples TRBV6-5 to TRBJ1-2; weak D call: TRBD1 (5 bases). V lost 6 bases and J lost 9, with 14 bases in between. The V gene's germline CDR1 is MNHEY and CDR2 SVGAGI. The CDR3 is 12 amino acids. The CDR3 nucleotides are TGTGCCAGCAGCTACGACAGTCTCCGCTACACCTTC. It specifies CASSYDSLRYTF.

In this sample, this clone turned up once. V and J are TRBV7-2 and TRBJ1-1; possibly TRBD1 for D (6 bases). The ends were cut back, 4 bases at V and 3 bases at J, with 9 bases in the middle. The CDR3 covers 13 residues. Per germline, CDR1 SGHTA and CDR2 FQGNSA. CDR3 in amino acids: CASSSEGDTEAFF. The CDR3 DNA follows: TGTGCCAGCAGCTCAGAGGGGGACACTGAAGCTTTCTTT.

This clone was detected only a few times. The genes are TRBV19 and TRBJ1-1; the D gene is possibly TRBD1 (6 bases). CDR1 is LNHDA, CDR2 SQIVND, per germline (reference sequence). This CDR3 has 14 amino acids. V lost 5 bases and J 1 base, leaving 11 bases between the germline ends. Here the CDR3 reads CASSQWGQNTEAFF. CDR3 nucleotides: TGTGCCAGTAGTCAGTGGGGACAGAACACTGAAGCTTTCTTT.

The V gene is TRBV29-1, the J gene TRBJ1-2; 8 bases line up with TRBD1. CDR3 length: 13 amino acids. The germline V gene has CDR1 SQVTM and CDR2 ANQGSEA. Unmatched junction bases numbered 5, after V lost 3 bases and J lost 5 bases. The CDR3: CSVEDREGYGYTF. The DNA for the CDR3 is TGCAGCGTTGAGGACAGGGAGGGTTATGGCTACACCTTC. Combining the CDR3 with reference TRBV29-1 and TRBJ1-2 gives the whole variable domain SAVISQKPSRDICQRGTSLTIQCQVDSQVTMMFWYRQQPGQSLTLIATANQGSEATYESGFVIDKFPISRPNLTFSTLTVSNMSPEDSSIYLCSVEDREGYGYTFGSGTRLTVV.